This T cell receptor beta chain was obtained from a study of blood T cells in healthy people across ages. Study details: T cells yielded about one barcoded beta molecule per two cells through template switching.

Remarks on this clonotype: No antigen is known for it.

CDR1 is ENHRY, CDR2 SYGVKD, per germline. The CDR3 is 14 residues long. Trimming cost V 2 bases and J 6 bases, with 14 bases left between them. At least 6.5 million PBMCs were isolated per sample. Study outcomes and limitations: CMV status of donors was not determined, possibly confounding expanded clonotype changes.

A second PCR, run for about 7 to 12 cycles, used a sample-barcoded 5' primer plus a J-beta primer mix. Each CDR3 protein gets one entry after TCRdb re-called the 5' RACE reads with MiXCR. Among roughly 860,000 distinct CDR3 sequences listed, 55% to 65% were seen once. What was sequenced was blood. This chain uses TRBV10-3 with TRBJ2-7; D might be TRBD2 (6 bases). The sequence derives from a man under 40 in good health. The CDR3 DNA is TGTGCCATCAGTGAGGCGGGGATGAGGAGCGAGCAGTACTTC. Amino acids: CAISEAGMRSEQYF.